This record concerns one TCR beta chain sequence. Antigen specificity is unknown. The germline CDR1 and CDR2 sequences are SGDLS and YYNGEE. This CDR3 has 15 residues. V dropped 0 bases and J dropped 7; count of bases not matched to a gene: 7. This entry belongs to a study of blood T cells in healthy people across ages. Next came a second PCR, run for about 6 to 11 cycles, which used a sample-barcoded 5' primer along with a J-beta primer mix. TCRdb ran MiXCR on the 5' RACE reads and lists one entry per CDR3 protein. The sample has a few hundred thousand distinct CDR3 sequences, approximately 52% seen once. Study-wide results and caveats: A roughly linear fall in TCR beta diversity per million T cells was seen with increasing age. Donors of long life had a larger count of naive CD4+ cells and greater diversity than aged donors.

This rearrangement joins TRBV9 to TRBJ2-3, with 8 bases identical to TRBD2. The sequence derives from a man aged 60 to 69 in good health. The sequenced sample was blood. The CDR3 bases are TGTGCCAGCAGCGTAGGTGTAGCGGGGACTAATACGCAGTATTTT. Translation gives CASSVGVAGTNTQYF.